This TCR beta chain came from a study of blood T cell repertoires in COVID-19. On the study more broadly: Acute-phase and convalescent COVID-19 samples originated in the United States, Italy and Spain. T cells, B-cell-depleted T cells, or PBMCs supplied cDNA or gDNA.

The CDR3 is 14 residues long. Authors' methods: Reference gene primer amplification yielded estimated nucleated cell counts. Clones were read by immunoSEQ multiplex PCR, and TCRdb kept only the in-frame ones, dropping some. V, J and clone size are taken as reported in that table, and D and trimming were inferred from the DNA itself. The sample carries about 130,000 clones, roughly 84% recorded once. The sequenced sample was peripheral blood. The sequence came from a woman aged 25 to 39 who had recovered from COVID-19. The chain recombines TRBV7-5 with TRBJ2-7; whether TRBD1, the table's D call, matches the DNA was not checked. TRBV7-5 is recorded as a pseudogene. The CDR3 spells CARSPGDSPYEQYF. DNA for the CDR3: TGTGCCAGAAGCCCAGGGGACAGCCCCTACGAGCAGTACTTC.